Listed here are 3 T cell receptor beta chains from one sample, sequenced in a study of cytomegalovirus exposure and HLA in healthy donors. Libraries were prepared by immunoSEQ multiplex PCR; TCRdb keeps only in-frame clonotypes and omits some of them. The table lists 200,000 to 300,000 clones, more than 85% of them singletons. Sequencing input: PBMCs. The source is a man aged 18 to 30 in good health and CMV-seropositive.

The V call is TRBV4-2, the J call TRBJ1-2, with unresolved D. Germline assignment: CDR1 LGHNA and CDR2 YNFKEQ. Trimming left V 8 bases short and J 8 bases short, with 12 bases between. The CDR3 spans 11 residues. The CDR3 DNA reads TGTGCCAGCCGCGCCCGGGCCGGCTACACCTTC. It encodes CASRARAGYTF.

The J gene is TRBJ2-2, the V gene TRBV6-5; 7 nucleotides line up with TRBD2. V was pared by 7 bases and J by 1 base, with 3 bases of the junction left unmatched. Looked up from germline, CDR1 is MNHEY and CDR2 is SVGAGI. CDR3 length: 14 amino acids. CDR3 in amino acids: CASNPGGNTGELFF. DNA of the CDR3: TGTGCCAGCAACCCGGGGGGGAACACCGGGGAGCTGTTTTTT.

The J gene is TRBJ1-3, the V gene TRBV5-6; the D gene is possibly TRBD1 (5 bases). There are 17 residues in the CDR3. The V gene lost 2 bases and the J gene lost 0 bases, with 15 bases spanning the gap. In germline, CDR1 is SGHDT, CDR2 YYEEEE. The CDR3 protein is CASSFRGRLVSGNTIYF. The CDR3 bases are TGTGCCAGCAGCTTTCGGGGACGGCTGGTCTCTGGAAACACCATATATTTT.